This T cell receptor beta chain was documented in a study of tumor-infiltrating lymphocytes in primary liver carcinoma. Study-level results: Researchers did not compare CD4+ and CD8+ repertoires, as samples were bulk unsorted.

Regarding this clonotype: What it binds is not known.

Researchers generated TCR beta cDNA from about 0.5 ug of total RNA, relying on a constant-region primer. Three rounds of nested multiplex PCR with slightly modified ARM-PCR produced TCR beta libraries. The study ran its first two PCR rounds for roughly 11 cycles each, using TRBV1-TRBV30 forward primers and a C-beta reverse primer. In TCRdb, the multiplex PCR reads were re-called with MiXCR into one record per CDR3 protein. The sample holds 300,000 to 400,000 distinct CDR3 sequences; 65% are singletons and the top ten take about 6.3%. The CDR3 spans 15 residues. Trimming pared 0 bases from V and 3 bases from J, leaving 10 bases between. CDR1 is SGHRS and CDR2 is YFSETQ in the germline V gene. It was unsorted whole blood that yielded blood RNA, and germline DNA was also extracted.

The sequencing sample was made of peripheral blood. The sequence was obtained from a man in his forties or fifties with primary liver carcinoma and hepatitis B virus infection. The chain joins TRBV5-1 to TRBJ1-5; unclear D gene. The CDR3 DNA follows: TGCGCCAGCAGCTTGGCCGGACGGGACAATCAGCCCCAGCATTTT. Its translation: CASSLAGRDNQPQHF.